This T cell receptor (beta chain) was recorded in a study of early T cells in non-severe SARS-CoV-2 infection. On the study more broadly: The chains were unpaired, and the sequenced material was bulk RNA from unsorted whole blood. Notes on the study in general: Lookups in VDJdb leaned toward anti-spike CD8 responses and missed private and CD4 specificities.

CDR3 length: 13 residues. V was clipped by 6 bases and J by 6 bases, with 11 bases between them. Germline CDR1 is SEHNR and CDR2 is FQNEAQ (reference sequence). This clonotype was picked up a small number of times. Its target is not known. TCRdb independently ran MiXCR on the 5' RACE reads; one entry per CDR3 protein. The repertoire holds 75,000 to 100,000 distinct CDR3 sequences, with about 15% as singletons. Input material: whole blood. The chain has TRBV7-9 and TRBJ2-2; D gene ambiguous. The receptor was isolated from an adult who was a healthcare worker with PCR-confirmed SARS-CoV-2 infection or an uninfected control (not recorded which). The CDR3, as DNA: TGTGCCAGCAGTCAAGAGCCGGCCGGGGAGCTGTTTTTT. Amino acids: CASSQEPAGELFF.